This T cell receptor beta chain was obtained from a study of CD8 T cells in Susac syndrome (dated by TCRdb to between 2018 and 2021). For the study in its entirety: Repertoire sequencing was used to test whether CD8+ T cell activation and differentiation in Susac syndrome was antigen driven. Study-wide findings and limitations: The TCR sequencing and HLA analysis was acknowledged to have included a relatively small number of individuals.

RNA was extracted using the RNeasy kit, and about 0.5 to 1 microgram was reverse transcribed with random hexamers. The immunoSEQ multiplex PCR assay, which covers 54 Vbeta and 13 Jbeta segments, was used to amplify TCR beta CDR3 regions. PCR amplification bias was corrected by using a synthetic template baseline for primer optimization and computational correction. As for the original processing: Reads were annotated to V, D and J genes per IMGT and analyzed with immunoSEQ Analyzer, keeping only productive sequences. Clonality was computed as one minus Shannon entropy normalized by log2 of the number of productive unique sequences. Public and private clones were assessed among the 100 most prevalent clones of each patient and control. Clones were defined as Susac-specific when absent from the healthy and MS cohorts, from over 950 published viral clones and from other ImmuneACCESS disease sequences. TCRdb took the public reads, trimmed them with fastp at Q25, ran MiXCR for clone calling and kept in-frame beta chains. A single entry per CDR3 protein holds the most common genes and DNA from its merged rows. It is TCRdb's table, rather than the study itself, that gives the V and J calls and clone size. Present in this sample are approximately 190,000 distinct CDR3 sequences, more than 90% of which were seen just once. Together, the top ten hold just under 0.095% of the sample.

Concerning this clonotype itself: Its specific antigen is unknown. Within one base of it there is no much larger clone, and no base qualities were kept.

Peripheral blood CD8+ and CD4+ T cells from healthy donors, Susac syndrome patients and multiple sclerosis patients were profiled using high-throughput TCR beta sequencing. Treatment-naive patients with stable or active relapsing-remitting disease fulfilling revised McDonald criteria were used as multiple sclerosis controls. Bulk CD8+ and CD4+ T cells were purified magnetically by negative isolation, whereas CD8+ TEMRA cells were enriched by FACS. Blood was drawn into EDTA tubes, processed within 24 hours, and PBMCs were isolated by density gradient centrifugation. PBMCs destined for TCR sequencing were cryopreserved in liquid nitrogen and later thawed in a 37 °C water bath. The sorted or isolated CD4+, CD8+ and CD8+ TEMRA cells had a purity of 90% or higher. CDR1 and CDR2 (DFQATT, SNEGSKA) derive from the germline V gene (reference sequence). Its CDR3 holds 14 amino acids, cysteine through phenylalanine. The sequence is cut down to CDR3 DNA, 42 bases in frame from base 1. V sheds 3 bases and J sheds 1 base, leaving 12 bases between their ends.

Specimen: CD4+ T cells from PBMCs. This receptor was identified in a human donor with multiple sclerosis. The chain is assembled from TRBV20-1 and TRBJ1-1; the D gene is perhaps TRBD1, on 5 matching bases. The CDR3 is CSASLGAGNTEAFF. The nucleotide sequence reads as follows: TGCAGTGCTAGTCTCGGGGCGGGGAACACTGAAGCTTTCTTT.